The 6 T cell receptor beta chains below come from one sample, sequenced in a study of technical replicates of blood from a handful of donors (dated by TCRdb to about 2017). Library preparation was by the immunoSEQ multiplex PCR assay. The immuneACCESS repertoire file appears here via TCRdb, limited to in-frame rearrangements. These files lack a portion of the clones; in checked studies, under half of the deficit traces to unresolved V genes, and the cause of the others is not known. This sample is represented by tens of thousands of clones; 85% to 95% of them were singletons. The ten largest make up about 3% of the sample. The sequencing sample was made of PBMCs. The receptors come from a human donor in good health. Some clones in this sample may be carry-over from other donors' samples.

The chain combines TRBV5-4 with TRBJ2-1; 7 nucleotides match TRBD2. CDR1 and CDR2 (germline): SGHNT, YYREEE (reference sequence). The CDR3 is 14 residues long. V was pared by 4 bases and J by 6 bases, with 7 bases of the junction left unmatched. The CDR3 DNA is TGTGCCAGCAGCCTCCGGGACTACCGCAATGAGCAGTTCTTC. It codes for CASSLRDYRNEQFF.

This clone was seen a single time. This sequence joins TRBV6-5 and TRBJ2-7; TRBD2 agrees at 10 bases. Trimming took 6 bases from V and 4 from J; bases not matched to a gene: 6. Germline values: CDR1 MNHEY, CDR2 SVGAGI. This CDR3 comprises 14 residues. The CDR3 DNA follows: TGTGCCAGCAGAACCGGGACTAGCGCATACGAGCAGTACTTC. Translation: CASRTGTSAYEQYF.

This chain uses TRBV5-4 with TRBJ2-2; the D gene is possibly TRBD2 (5 bases). The CDR3 sequence is 15 residues long. V lost 3 bases, J lost 1 base, and 10 bases lay in between. Germline CDR1 is SGHNT and CDR2 is YYREEE (reference sequence). Here the CDR3 reads CASSSARENTGELFF. The CDR3, as DNA: TGTGCCAGCAGCTCCGCGAGGGAGAACACCGGGGAGCTGTTTTTT.

The chain couples TRBV18 to TRBJ1-6; possible D gene TRBD1, 6 bases. This CDR3 contains 14 residues. The germline V and J ends were trimmed by 6 bases and 7 bases, with 13 bases remaining between them. The germline CDR1 and CDR2 sequences are KGHSH and LQKENI. The CDR3 region is CASSTQGPNSPLHF. In DNA, the CDR3 is TGTGCCAGCTCCACACAGGGACCGAATTCACCCCTCCACTTT.

This clone is medium-sized (0.01 to 0.1%) within its sample. The rearrangement joins TRBV4-3 to TRBJ1-5; TRBD1 matches 12 bases. The CDR3 covers 16 residues. Trimming removed 3 bases from V and 8 bases from J; junction bases left unmatched: 8. The V gene's germline CDR1 is LGHNA and CDR2 YSLEER. Written as DNA, the CDR3 is TGCGCCAGCAGCCAGGGGACAGGGGGCGTCGGTAAGCCCCAGCATTTT. This translates into CASSQGTGGVGKPQHF.

This chain uses TRBV28 with TRBJ1-2, with D possibly matching TRBD1 (5 bases). In germline, CDR1 is MDHEN, CDR2 SYDVKM. Trimming took off 5 bases at V and 8 bases at J, with 15 bases between the two ends. There are 13 residues in the CDR3. This chain's CDR3 is CASSPDGGRGYTF. The CDR3, as DNA: TGTGCCAGCAGTCCTGACGGGGGTAGGGGCTACACCTTC.